This T cell receptor (beta chain) was recorded in a study of persistence of HIV-infected CD4 T cells. Whole-study findings and limits: TCRbeta richness was lower in CMV- and Gag-responding cells than in anti-CD3/anti-CD28-responding cells. Antigen-responding cells were enriched for degenerate expanded CDR3beta sequences.

The immunoSEQ assay was version 4, run in survey mode. Template was genomic DNA at 10 ng/uL, with up to about 1 ug used per sample. This table comes from immunoSEQ multiplex PCR, and its TCRdb copy is limited to in-frame clones, with some not included. The table has around 40,000 clones, around 90% seen once; the top ten hold around 0.48%. This CDR3 spans 14 amino acids. The V gene lost 2 bases and the J gene lost 8 bases, with 15 bases spanning the gap. Per germline, CDR1 PRHDT and CDR2 FYEKMQ (reference sequence). Note on this clone: Its antigen is currently unknown.

Anti-CD3/anti-CD28 beads served as a nonspecific positive control stimulus. CD4+ T cells upregulating both CD40 ligand and CD69 were sorted as responding cells. The J gene is TRBJ1-2, the V gene TRBV13; D call uncertain. This clonotype was sampled from an adult woman with HIV who was CMV-seropositive. Sequencing was performed on CD4+ T cells sorted from PBMCs after approximately 19-hour stimulation, taken from a patient who received antiretroviral therapy. In DNA form, the CDR3 reads TGTGCCAGCAGCTTATTGGCCTCGTCTCAAGGCTACACCTTC. Encoded protein: CASSLLASSQGYTF. The full variable domain, with the rest looked up from reference TRBV13 and TRBJ1-2, is AAGVIQSPRHLIKEKRETATLKCYPIPRHDTVYWYQQGPGQDPQFLISFYEKMQSDKGSIPDRFSAQQFSDYHSELNMSSLELGDSALYFCASSLLASSQGYTFGSGTRLTVV.